This entry features one T cell receptor beta chain sequence. Its antigen is as yet unknown. This sample stems from a study of somatic mutations in cytotoxic T cells in rheumatoid arthritis. Points from the study as a whole: Some patients, about an eighth of the roughly 65, had a largest CD8+ clone that exceeded 20% of CD8+ cells. Unknown were the antigen targets of the expanded CD8+ clones. Unlike healthy controls, rheumatoid arthritis patients had CD8+ clonality that increased with age.

The CDR3 is 15 amino acids. Between the trimmed V and J ends, which lost 1 base and 1 base, there was a span of 11 bases. The germline V gene has CDR1 SGHRS and CDR2 YFSETQ. Generated by immunoSEQ multiplex PCR, the TCRdb table keeps only in-frame clones and is missing some. The sample holds approximately 14,000 clones, 82% seen once. The sequence derives from an adult with rheumatoid arthritis. Input material: CD8+ T cells sorted from blood. V gene TRBV5-1 combines with J gene TRBJ1-1; no clear D. CDR3 DNA sequence: TGCGCCAGCAGCTTGCCGGGAGAGGGGAACACTGAAGCTTTCTTT. It specifies CASSLPGEGNTEAFF.